The 5 T cell receptor beta chains reported below all come from one sample, sequenced in a study of Graves' ophthalmopathy and Graves' hyperthyroidism. RNA transcripts were the source from which TCR beta CDR3 regions were amplified. RT-PCR was first run with HTBI primers, then multiplex PCR in a second round. MiXCR, applied by TCRdb to the multiplex PCR reads, yields one record per CDR3 protein. The sample has 500,000 to 800,000 distinct CDR3 sequences; 35% to 45% are singletons. Sequenced sample: peripheral blood. The receptors derive from an adult man with Graves' ophthalmopathy.

This clonotype was counted at least ten times. This chain joins TRBV20-1 and TRBJ2-7; TRBD2 matches 11 bases. The CDR3 spans 15 residues. Germline trimming cut 6 bases from V and 2 bases from J; bases unmatched to any gene: 9. Germline V gene data show CDR1 as DFQATT and CDR2 as SNEGSKA (reference sequence). The CDR3 DNA is TGCAGTGCCACTAAAACTAGCGGGAGTCCCTACGAGCAGTACTTC. It encodes CSATKTSGSPYEQYF.

This clonotype showed up many times. The CDR3 DNA is TGTGCCAGTAGTACAACAGGGGACAATCAGCCCCAGCATTTT. Translation gives CASSTTGDNQPQHF. The chain joins TRBV19 to TRBJ1-5; TRBD1 aligns across 7 bases. CDR3 size: 14 residues. V gave up 4 bases and J gave up 3 bases; unmatched junction bases: 3. The V gene's germline CDR1 is LNHDA and CDR2 SQIVND (reference sequence).

The sample holds many counts of this clonotype. The junction differs from germline at one of its ends, possibly a read error. V and J are TRBV7-2 and TRBJ1-5, with unresolved D. Germline V gene sequence: CDR1 SGHTA, CDR2 FQGNSA. This CDR3 has 13 amino acids. The CDR3 spells CASSHGVNRPQHF. The CDR3 DNA reads TGTGCCAGCAGTCACGGGGTGAATCGGCCCCAGCATTTT.

The chain combines TRBV2 with TRBJ2-2; 9 nucleotides match TRBD1. Looked up from germline, CDR1 is SNHLY and CDR2 is FYNNEI. V was clipped by 6 bases and J by 6 bases; unmatched bases: 8. The CDR3 has 15 amino acids. The CDR3 sequence is CASSLGQGFAGELFF. The CDR3 region has the DNA TGTGCCAGCAGCTTGGGACAGGGCTTCGCCGGGGAGCTGTTTTTT.

The chain couples TRBV2 to TRBJ1-2; a possible D gene is TRBD1 (5 bases). The V end was cut by 1 base, the J end by 12 bases, with 18 bases between. The CDR3 runs 14 residues. Per the germline V gene, CDR1 is SNHLY and CDR2 is FYNNEI. CDR3 bases: TGTGCCAGCAGTGAAGGGAAGGGACTAGCGGGAGACACCTTC. This encodes CASSEGKGLAGDTF.